The rows below give T cell receptor beta chains drawn from one sample of a study of T cells in Graves' hyperthyroidism and ophthalmopathy. Via MiXCR, TCRdb re-called the multiplex PCR reads, giving one row per CDR3 protein. The table shows about 570,000 distinct CDR3 sequences, with 14% occurring only once. Sample: blood. Every receptor here comes from a woman in her forties with Graves' hyperthyroidism. Each CDR3 is given with its conserved first and last residue. The D gene is left open where the match is weak. A clone size is listed for some rows: how often the clone was seen (once, few, many), or a class if it is expanded.

V	size	J	D	DNA	CDR3
TRBV5-1	many	TRBJ1-3	-	TGCGCCAGCAGCATGGACATCTCTGGAAACACCATATATTTT	CASSMDISGNTIYF
TRBV15	many	TRBJ1-1	-	TGTGCCACCAGCAGAGGCCGGACTTTGAACACTGAAGCTTTCTTT	CATSRGRTLNTEAFF
TRBV20-1	many	TRBJ2-5	-	TGCAGTGCCCCCCCCCTAAACCAAGAGACCCAGTACTTC	CSAPPLNQETQYF
TRBV2	many	TRBJ1-4	-	TGTGCCAGCAGTGTGGATAGGCAGGGGAATGAAAAACTGTTTTTT	CASSVDRQGNEKLFF
TRBV27	-	TRBJ2-7	-	TGTGCCACCAAGGGAACGGACGAAACCTACGAGCAGTACTTC	CATKGTDETYEQYF
TRBV4-1	many	TRBJ2-7	-	TGCGCCAGCAGCCAAGAAATCGGACACACCTACGAGCAGTACTTC	CASSQEIGHTYEQYF
TRBV28	many	TRBJ2-6	TRBD1	TGTGCCAGCAGGGGGACAGTCTCTGGGGCCAACGTCCTGACTTTC	CASRGTVSGANVLTF
TRBV2	few	TRBJ2-3	-	TGTGCCAGCAGGCTAGTAGATACGCAGTATTTT	CASRLVDTQYF
TRBV20-1	many	TRBJ2-1	-	TGCAGTGCCCTCGCCGGGTCGATCTCCTACAATGAGCAGTTCTTC	CSALAGSISYNEQFF
TRBV19	many	TRBJ2-1	TRBD2	TGTGCCAGTAGTATGGGGTCTAGCGGGCAGAATGAGCAGTTCTTC	CASSMGSSGQNEQFF
TRBV3-1	many	TRBJ2-7	TRBD1	TGTGCCAGCAGCCACGGACAGGGGAACTACGAGCAGTACTTC	CASSHGQGNYEQYF
TRBV11-3	-	TRBJ2-5	-	TGTGCCAGCAGCTTATTTTCCCAAGAGACCCAGTACTTC	CASSLFSQETQYF
TRBV28	many	TRBJ2-7	-	TGTGCCAGCAGTTTGCAGTCAGGGGCCCACTACGAGCAGTACTTC	CASSLQSGAHYEQYF
TRBV10-3	few	TRBJ2-2	-	TGTGCCATCTCTGGGTCCCCCTCGAACACCGGGGAGCTGTTTTTT	CAISGSPSNTGELFF
TRBV25-1	-	TRBJ2-3	-	TGTGCCAGCAGTGAATCGAGTGCAAGTCGTGATACGCAGTATTTT	CASSESSASRDTQYF
TRBV7-9	once	TRBJ2-1	TRBD2	TGTGCCAGCAGCTTAGATGGGACTAGCAACAATGAGCAGTTCTTC	CASSLDGTSNNEQFF
TRBV4-2	-	TRBJ1-3	-	TGTGCCAGCAGCCAAGATGCAGGGTTGTCCGGAAACACCATATATTTT	CASSQDAGLSGNTIYF
TRBV27	-	TRBJ1-1	-	TGTGCCAGCAGTTTATCGAGAGGATCCGGGGTTGGTACTGAAGCTTTCTTT	CASSLSRGSGVGTEAFF
TRBV2	many	TRBJ2-1	TRBD1	TGTGCCAGCAGGCCCCCCGGGACAGTAAACAATGAGCAGTTCTTC	CASRPPGTVNNEQFF
TRBV5-1	-	TRBJ1-1	-	TGCGCCAGCAGCTTGGGAAGCTCTACAGGGAGCACTGAAGCTTTCTTT	CASSLGSSTGSTEAFF
TRBV5-1	-	TRBJ2-7	-	TGCGCCAGCAGCAAGAGCTCCTACGAGCAGTACTTC	CASSKSSYEQYF
TRBV3-1	many	TRBJ2-2	-	TGTGCCAGCAGCGGGGCCTTGAACACCGGGGAGCTGTTTTTT	CASSGALNTGELFF
TRBV12-3/TRBV12-4	few	TRBJ1-3	TRBD1	TGTGCCAGCAGTAGACAGGGTTCCATCTCTGGAAACACCATATATTTT	CASSRQGSISGNTIYF
TRBV4-1	-	TRBJ1-2	-	TGCGCCAGCAGCCAAGAACAGGAGAACTATGGCTACACCTTC	CASSQEQENYGYTF
TRBV6-6	-	TRBJ2-1	-	TGTGCCAGCAGTTACTCGACGGCGGTCTACAATTATGAGCAGTTCTTC	CASSYSTAVYNYEQFF
TRBV3-1	many	TRBJ1-2	-	TGTGCCAGCAGCCAGGCGGTGAACTATGGCTACACCTTC	CASSQAVNYGYTF
TRBV2	many	TRBJ1-3	TRBD1	TGTGCCAGCAGTACGACAGGGGGCAACACCATATATTTT	CASSTTGGNTIYF
TRBV3-1	few	TRBJ2-3	TRBD1	TGTGCCAGCAGCCCCCAAAACAGGGGTGTTGTACCAGATACGCAGTATTTT	CASSPQNRGVVPDTQYF
TRBV7-2	many	TRBJ2-1	TRBD1	TGTGCCAGCAGCCATCGCCGGGACAGTACCTACAATGAGCAGTTCTTC	CASSHRRDSTYNEQFF
TRBV20-1	many	TRBJ1-5	TRBD1	TGCAGTGCTAGACTGACAGGGGGGAATCAGCCCCAGCATTTT	CSARLTGGNQPQHF
TRBV10-1	-	TRBJ2-2	TRBD2	TGCGCCAGCCAAGGGACTACCAACACCGGGGAGCTGTTTTTT	CASQGTTNTGELFF
TRBV6-1	-	TRBJ1-4	-	TGTGCCAGCCGGAGCGGGGGGAATGGTGAAAAACTGTTTTTT	CASRSGGNGEKLFF
TRBV19	few	TRBJ1-5	TRBD1	TGTGCCAGTAGTGACAGGGTTCATAGCAATCAGCCCCAGCATTTT	CASSDRVHSNQPQHF
TRBV6-1	many	TRBJ2-7	-	TGTGCCAGCAGTGAAATCAAGGCAGAGTCCTACGAGCAGTACTTC	CASSEIKAESYEQYF
TRBV12-3/TRBV12-4	-	TRBJ1-4	TRBD1	TGTGCCAGCAGTTTAAATACAGGGGGCGGTGAAAAACTGTTTTTT	CASSLNTGGGEKLFF
TRBV20-1	-	TRBJ2-5	-	TGCAGTGCTGGTCGACAGTACTCCCAAGAGACCCAGTACTTC	CSAGRQYSQETQYF
TRBV19	few	TRBJ2-2	TRBD2	TGTGCCAGTTCCCGGGAGGGCTCAAGTCGTAGCACCGGGGAGCTGTTTTTT	CASSREGSSRSTGELFF
TRBV28	few	TRBJ2-2	TRBD2	TGTGCCAGCAGAGCTAGCGGGAGGGCCGGAACCGGGGAGCTGTTTTTT	CASRASGRAGTGELFF
TRBV29-1	-	TRBJ2-3	-	TGCAGCGTGGGAACAGGGTCCACAGATACGCAGTATTTT	CSVGTGSTDTQYF
TRBV10-1	many	TRBJ2-7	TRBD1	TGCGCCAGCAGTGGGGTACAGGGGGCCTGGGACGAGCAGTACTTC	CASSGVQGAWDEQYF
TRBV5-1	many	TRBJ2-1	TRBD2	TGCGCCAGCAGCCTAGGTAGTGAGACTAGCTGGAATGAGCAGTTCTTC	CASSLGSETSWNEQFF
TRBV7-3	many	TRBJ2-5	-	TGTGCCAGCAGCCCCGCCCACCCAGGGACCCAGTACTTC	CASSPAHPGTQYF